This T cell receptor beta chain was retrieved from a study of STAT3 mutations in large granular lymphocyte leukemia. As for the study in general: Roughly half the longitudinally sequenced T-LGLL patients had canonical STAT3 mutations. Over half of T-LGLL patients had one or more immunosuppressive regimens.

With 3 bases removed from V and 3 bases from J, the gap between germline ends came to 11 bases. Germline V gene data show CDR1 as SGHTA and CDR2 as FQGNSA. The CDR3 has 14 residues. Data came from immunoSEQ multiplex PCR; TCRdb stores just in-frame clones and leaves some out. The sample carries 30,000 to 35,000 clones, roughly 80% recorded once. Findings of the study overall: In T-cell large granular lymphocyte leukemia, about half of patients showed multiple immunodominant subclonotypes. Treatment regimens differed across patients between samplings. Some patients had persisting codominant clonotypes that could mask small clones.

A word on this clone: Its target is not known.

The sequenced sample was peripheral blood mononuclear cells. The clonotype was recovered from a woman in her 50s with T-cell large granular lymphocyte leukemia. Some clones in this sample may be carry-over from other donors' samples. The rearrangement links TRBV7-2 to TRBJ1-1; D gene uncertain. This chain's CDR3 is CASSFAVLDTEAFF. DNA for the CDR3: TGTGCCAGCAGCTTTGCGGTTCTGGACACTGAAGCTTTCTTT. Variable domain in full (rest from reference TRBV7-2 and TRBJ1-1): GAGVSQSPSNKVTEKGKDVELRCDPISGHTALYWYRQSLGQGLEFLIYFQGNSAPDKSGLPSDRFSAERTGGSVSTLTIQRTQQEDSAVYLCASSFAVLDTEAFFGQGTRLTVV.